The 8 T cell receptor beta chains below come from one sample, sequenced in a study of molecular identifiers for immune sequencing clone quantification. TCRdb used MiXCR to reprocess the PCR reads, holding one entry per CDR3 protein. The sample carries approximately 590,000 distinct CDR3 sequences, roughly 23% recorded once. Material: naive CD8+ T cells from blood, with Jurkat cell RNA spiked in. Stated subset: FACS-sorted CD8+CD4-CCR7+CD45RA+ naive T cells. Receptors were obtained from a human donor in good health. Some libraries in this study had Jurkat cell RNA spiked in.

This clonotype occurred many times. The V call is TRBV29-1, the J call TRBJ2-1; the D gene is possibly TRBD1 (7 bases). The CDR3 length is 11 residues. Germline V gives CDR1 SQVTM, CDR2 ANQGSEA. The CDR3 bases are TGCGGACTACAACAGGGGAATGAGCAGTTCTTC. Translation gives CGLQQGNEQFF.

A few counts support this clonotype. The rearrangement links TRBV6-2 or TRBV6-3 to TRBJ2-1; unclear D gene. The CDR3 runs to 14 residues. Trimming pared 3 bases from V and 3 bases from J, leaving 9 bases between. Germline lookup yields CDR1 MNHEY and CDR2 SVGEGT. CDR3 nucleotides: TGTGCCAGCAGTTATGTACAGATCTACAATGAGCAGTTCTTC. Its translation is CASSYVQIYNEQFF.

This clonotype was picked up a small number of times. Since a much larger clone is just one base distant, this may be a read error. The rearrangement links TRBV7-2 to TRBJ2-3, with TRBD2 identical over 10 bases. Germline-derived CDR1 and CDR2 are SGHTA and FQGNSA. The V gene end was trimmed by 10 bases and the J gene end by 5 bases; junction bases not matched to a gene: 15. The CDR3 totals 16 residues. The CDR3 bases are TGTGCCACCTGGGCTAGCGGGGGCGGTTCAATAGATACGCAGTATTTT. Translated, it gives CATWASGGGSIDTQYF. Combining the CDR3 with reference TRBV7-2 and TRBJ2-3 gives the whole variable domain GAGVSQSPSNKVTEKGKDVELRCDPISGHTALYWYRQSLGQGLEFLIYFQGNSAPDKSGLPSDRFSAERTGGSVSTLTIQRTQQEDSAVYLCATWASGGGSIDTQYFGPGTRLTVL.

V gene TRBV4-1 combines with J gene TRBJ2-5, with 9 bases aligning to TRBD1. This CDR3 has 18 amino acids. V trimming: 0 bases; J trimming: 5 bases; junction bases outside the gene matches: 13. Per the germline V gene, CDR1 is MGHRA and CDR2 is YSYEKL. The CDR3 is CASSQDLLDRGTRETQYF. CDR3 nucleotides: TGCGCCAGCAGCCAAGATCTCCTGGACAGGGGAACTCGGGAGACCCAGTACTTC.

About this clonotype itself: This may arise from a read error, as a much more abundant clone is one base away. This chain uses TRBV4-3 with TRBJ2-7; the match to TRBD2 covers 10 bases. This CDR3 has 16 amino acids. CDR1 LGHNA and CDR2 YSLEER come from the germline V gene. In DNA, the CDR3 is TGCGCCAGCCGCCAAGATGTCGCTAGCGGGAGTTACGAGCAGTACTTC. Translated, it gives CASRQDVASGSYEQYF.

This CDR3 reads CASRATIAGWTGELFF. In nucleotides, the CDR3 is TGTGCCAGCAGGGCGACTATCGCGGGCTGGACCGGGGAGCTGTTTTTT. This chain joins TRBV7-2 and TRBJ2-2; possibly TRBD2 for D (5 bases). The CDR3 is made up of 16 amino acids. CDR1 and CDR2 from the germline V gene are SGHTA and FQGNSA. Trimming took off 6 bases at V and 5 bases at J, with 19 bases between the two ends.

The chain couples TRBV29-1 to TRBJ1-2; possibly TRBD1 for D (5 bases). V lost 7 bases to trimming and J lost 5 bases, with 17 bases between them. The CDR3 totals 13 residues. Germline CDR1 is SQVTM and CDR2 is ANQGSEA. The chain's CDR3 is CSAIDSGHYGYTF. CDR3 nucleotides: TGCAGCGCCATAGACAGCGGGCATTATGGCTACACCTTC.

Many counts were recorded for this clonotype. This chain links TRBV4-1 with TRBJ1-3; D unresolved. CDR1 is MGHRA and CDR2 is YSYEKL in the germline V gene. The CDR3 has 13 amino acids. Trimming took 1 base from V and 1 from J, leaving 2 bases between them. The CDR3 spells CASSQGSGNTIYF. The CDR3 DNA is TGCGCCAGCAGCCAAGGTTCTGGAAACACCATATATTTT.